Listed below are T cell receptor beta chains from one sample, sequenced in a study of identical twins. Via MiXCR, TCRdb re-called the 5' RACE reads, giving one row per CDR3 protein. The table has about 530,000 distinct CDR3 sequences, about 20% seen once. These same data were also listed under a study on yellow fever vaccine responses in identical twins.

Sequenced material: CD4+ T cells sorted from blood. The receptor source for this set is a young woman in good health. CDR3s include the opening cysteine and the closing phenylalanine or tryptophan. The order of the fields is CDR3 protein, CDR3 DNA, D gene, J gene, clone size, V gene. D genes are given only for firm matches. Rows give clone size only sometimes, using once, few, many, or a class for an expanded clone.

CSARTVANTGELFF,TGCAGTGCTAGGACTGTTGCGAACACCGGGGAGCTGTTTTTT,-,TRBJ2-2,-,TRBV20-1
CASSQGTGWNTGELFF,TGTGCCAGCAGCCAAGGGACAGGGTGGAACACCGGGGAGCTGTTTTTT,TRBD1,TRBJ2-2,-,TRBV3-1
CASSQVTGGRLSGATDTQYF,TGCGCCAGCAGCCAAGTAACAGGGGGGAGGCTTAGTGGGGCCACAGATACGCAGTATTTT,TRBD1,TRBJ2-3,-,TRBV4-1
CASSTPGGETQYF,TGTGCCAGCAGTACCCCAGGTGGGGAGACCCAGTACTTC,-,TRBJ2-5,-,TRBV25-1
CASSSDRALSNEQFF,TGTGCCAGCAGCTCGGACAGGGCCCTCAGCAATGAGCAGTTCTTC,TRBD1,TRBJ2-1,-,TRBV7-2
CASSLGGAGNIQYF,TGTGCCAGCAGTTTGGGGGGAGCGGGGAACATTCAGTACTTC,TRBD2,TRBJ2-4,-,TRBV12-3/TRBV12-4
CASSPHSVAGELFF,TGTGCCAGCAGCCCCCATTCGGTGGCCGGGGAGCTGTTTTTT,-,TRBJ2-2,-,TRBV3-1
CASSFLSGQGPGEQFF,TGTGCCAGCAGTTTTTTATCGGGACAGGGACCAGGTGAGCAGTTCTTC,TRBD1,TRBJ2-1,-,TRBV12-3/TRBV12-4
CASSPSILRRETQYF,TGTGCCAGCAGTCCCTCGATCTTAAGGAGGGAGACCCAGTACTTC,-,TRBJ2-5,few,TRBV28
CASALAGYEQYF,TGTGCTAGTGCCCTGGCGGGGTACGAGCAGTACTTC,-,TRBJ2-7,few,TRBV12-5
CASSRTGPYGYTF,TGTGCCAGCAGCCGGACAGGTCCCTATGGCTACACCTTC,TRBD1,TRBJ1-2,-,TRBV6-5
CASRPSGTGTGELFF,TGTGCCAGCAGACCTTCCGGGACAGGGACCGGGGAGCTGTTTTTT,TRBD1,TRBJ2-2,few,TRBV6-1
CASSSPGPRGYTF,TGTGCCAGCAGCTCTCCGGGACCCCGGGGCTACACCTTC,-,TRBJ1-2,-,TRBV7-9
CASSPLGRGETGYNEQFF,TGCGCCAGCAGCCCCTTAGGACGTGGGGAGACGGGATACAATGAGCAGTTCTTC,-,TRBJ2-1,few,TRBV5-1
CRRPRWQGNEKLFF,TGCAGGAGACCGCGGTGGCAGGGAAATGAAAAACTGTTTTTT,-,TRBJ1-4,-,TRBV20-1